Following are 26 T cell receptor beta chains from one sample sequenced in a study of blood T cell repertoires in COVID-19. The method was immunoSEQ multiplex PCR; TCRdb's version includes in-frame clones alone and lacks a portion of them. Altogether approximately 230,000 clones are present, roughly nine tenths being singletons, with the ten largest covering approximately 3.3%. Sequenced: peripheral blood. The origin of the receptors is a man younger than 35 with active or convalescent COVID-19.

V usage is TRBV25-1 and J usage is TRBJ1-1, with D possibly being TRBD1 (5 bases). Deletions cut 6 bases from V and 1 base from J, with 12 bases between. CDR3 length: 14 amino acids. Germline V gene lookup returns CDR1 MGHDK and CDR2 SYGVNS. CDR3: CASRPHTGNTEAFF. The DNA for the CDR3 is TGTGCCAGCAGACCACACACAGGGAACACTGAAGCTTTCTTT.

This clone was seen a handful of times. V usage is TRBV9 and J usage is TRBJ1-1; possible D gene TRBD1, 5 bases. Trimming stripped 0 bases from V and 3 bases from J, with 24 bases between. The germline CDR1 and CDR2 sequences are SGDLS and YYNGEE. The CDR3 runs 19 residues. As DNA, the CDR3 is TGTGCCAGCAGCGTAGCCCCCTCCCGCAGGGATATACGGGACACTGAAGCTTTCTTT. This gives the protein CASSVAPSRRDIRDTEAFF.

The gene calls are TRBV11-3 and TRBJ1-6; no firm D call. Between the trimmed V and J ends, which lost 1 base and 12 bases, there was a span of 10 bases. The CDR3 has 13 residues. The germline CDR1 and CDR2 sequences are SGHNT and YENEEA. The CDR3 nucleotides are TGTGCCAGCAGCTTAGGACGGGATAGACCCCTCCACTTT. Its protein product is CASSLGRDRPLHF.

The J gene is TRBJ2-1, the V gene TRBV5-1, with TRBD1 matching over 9 bases. The V and J ends lost 3 bases and 9 bases, in that order; junction bases with no gene match: 7. Germline loops: CDR1 SGHRS, CDR2 YFSETQ. This CDR3 spans 14 amino acids. CDR3 sequence (DNA): TGCGCCAGCAGCTCGAAAACAGGGGGCACTGAGCAGTTCTTC. Translated: CASSSKTGGTEQFF. Supplemented by reference TRBV5-1 and TRBJ2-1, the full variable domain reads KAGVTQTPRYLIKTRGQQVTLSCSPISGHRSVSWYQQTPGQGLQFLFEYFSETQRNKGNFPGRFSGRQFSNSRSEMNVSTLELGDSALYLCASSSKTGGTEQFFGPGTRLTVL.

V is TRBV12-2 and J is TRBJ2-2; the table's D call of TRBD2 was not tested on the DNA. TRBV12-2 is a listed pseudogene. The CDR3 is 23 residues long. The CDR3 region is CASRWRKTGLAGGVIGGTGELFF. CDR3 nucleotide sequence: TGTGCAAGTCGCTGGAGAAAGACGGGACTAGCGGGAGGAGTAATCGGTGGCACCGGGGAGCTGTTTTTT.

The DNA for the CDR3 is TGTGCCAGTAGTATTAGGAGACAGGGAGATGGCTACACCTTC. The encoded protein is CASSIRRQGDGYTF. The V and J genes are TRBV19 and TRBJ1-2; 7 bases match TRBD1. The CDR3 totals 14 residues. Germline loops: CDR1 LNHDA, CDR2 SQIVND (reference sequence). V dropped 3 bases and J dropped 6; count of bases not matched to a gene: 7.

This clone appeared a few times. The rearrangement joins TRBV7-9 to TRBJ2-1; 12 nucleotides line up with TRBD2. CDR3 length: 16 residues. The V gene's germline CDR1 is SEHNR and CDR2 FQNEAQ (reference sequence). With V trimmed by 1 base and J by 4 bases, 2 bases remained unmatched. In nucleotides, the CDR3 is TGTGCCAGCAGCTTAGAGACTAGCGGGAGATACAATGAGCAGTTCTTC. Encoded protein: CASSLETSGRYNEQFF.

The chain carries TRBV27 and TRBJ2-7; D perhaps matches TRBD1 (6 bases). The CDR3 covers 18 residues. V was pared by 6 bases and J by 5 bases, with 29 bases between. Germline V lookup: CDR1 MNHEY, CDR2 SMNVEV (reference sequence). CDR3 region: CASSSSPGQKVFLHEQYF. CDR3 nucleotides: TGTGCCAGCAGCTCCTCTCCAGGACAGAAGGTATTTTTACACGAGCAGTACTTC.

This sequence joins TRBV10-3 and TRBJ1-2; D is unresolved. Germline CDR1 reads ENHRY; CDR2 reads SYGVKD. The V gene lost 5 bases and the J gene lost 1 base, with 17 bases spanning the gap. The CDR3 spans 16 residues. The CDR3 nucleotides read TGTGCCATCAGTCCTCCTCCCGTGGCGGGTAACTATGGCTACACCTTC. This codes for CAISPPPVAGNYGYTF.

As regards this clone: This sample also contains other DNA sequences that code for the same CDR3. The CDR3 DNA sequence: TGTGCCAGCAGTTCTCTAGCGGGGGGGACAGATACGCAGTATTTT. It is translated as CASSSLAGGTDTQYF. The chain is built from TRBV28 and TRBJ2-3; 12 bases match TRBD2. Germline-derived CDR1 and CDR2 are MDHEN and SYDVKM. With V trimmed by 4 bases and J by 3 bases, 2 bases remained unmatched. The CDR3 loop spans 15 amino acids.

This sequence joins TRBV6-5 and TRBJ2-7; D is uncertain. Trimming took off 8 bases at V and 0 bases at J, with 11 bases between the two ends. CDR1 is MNHEY, CDR2 SVGAGI, per germline. The CDR3 spans 13 residues. CDR3 sequence (DNA): TGTGCCAGCTATACCCGGAGCTCCTACGAGCAGTACTTC. It codes for CASYTRSSYEQYF.

V usage is TRBV7-8 and J usage is TRBJ1-1, with TRBD1 matching 10 bases. The CDR3 has 15 amino acids. Germline lookup yields CDR1 SGHVS and CDR2 FQNEAQ. The trim removed 3 bases at V and 6 bases at J, leaving 7 bases unmatched. This CDR3 is CASSLGDRGVAEAFF. DNA of the CDR3: TGTGCCAGCAGCTTGGGGGACAGGGGTGTCGCTGAAGCTTTCTTT.

This clone was recorded a few times. As DNA, the CDR3 is TGTGCCAGCAGCATAGACAGGGAGGGCACTGAAGCTTTCTTT. Amino acids: CASSIDREGTEAFF. The chain has TRBV7-2 and TRBJ1-1; 7 bases fit TRBD1. The ends lost 5 bases at V and 4 bases at J; junction bases unmatched: 7. CDR1 SGHTA and CDR2 FQGNSA come from the germline V gene. The length of the CDR3 is 14 residues.

The chain joins TRBV9 to TRBJ2-5, with D possibly being TRBD2 (5 bases). With 4 bases removed from V and 0 bases from J, the gap between germline ends came to 16 bases. CDR1 and CDR2 from the germline V gene are SGDLS and YYNGEE. The CDR3 consists of 16 residues. The CDR3 sequence is CASSPESGLYQETQYF. The DNA for the CDR3 is TGTGCCAGCAGCCCCGAAAGCGGTCTGTACCAAGAGACCCAGTACTTC.

A single count supports this clone. V gene TRBV5-8 combines with J gene TRBJ1-1; 9 bases fit TRBD1. The V gene's germline CDR1 is SGHTS and CDR2 YDEGEE. Trimming cost V 1 base and J 0 bases; bases outside gene matches: 13. The CDR3 has 19 amino acids. The CDR3 sequence is CASSLFKPYRGRMNTEAFF. CDR3 sequence (DNA): TGTGCCAGCAGCTTGTTTAAGCCCTACAGGGGGCGGATGAACACTGAAGCTTTCTTT.

J is TRBJ1-2 and V is TRBV5-8, with D uncertain. The CDR3 is 16 residues long. V was pared by 0 bases and J by 2 bases, with 14 bases between. CDR1 is SGHTS, CDR2 YDEGEE, per germline. The CDR3, as DNA: TGTGCCAGCAGCTTGGAGGTGGGCTCCTTAAACTATGGCTACACCTTC. This gives the protein CASSLEVGSLNYGYTF.

The table lists this clone with a few counts. The J gene is TRBJ1-1, the V gene TRBV2, with TRBD1 identical over 10 bases. CDR3 length equals 17 residues. Per the germline V gene, CDR1 is SNHLY and CDR2 is FYNNEI. J gave up 0 bases and V 3 bases, and 7 bases lay outside the gene matches. In DNA form, the CDR3 reads TGTGCCAGCAGTGACGGGACAGGGGCTACCATGAACACTGAAGCTTTCTTT. This codes for CASSDGTGATMNTEAFF.

This clone was observed a handful of times. The chain has TRBV7-2 and TRBJ1-6; 8 bases are a match to TRBD1. Germline V gene sequence: CDR1 SGHTA, CDR2 FQGNSA. The CDR3 is made up of 18 amino acids. V was clipped by 1 base and J by 0 bases; unmatched bases: 5. CDR3 nucleotides: TGTGCCAGCAGCTTAGGACAGGGGTCCTACTCCTATAATTCACCCCTCCACTTT. Translated: CASSLGQGSYSYNSPLHF.

This sequence joins TRBV12-5 and TRBJ2-7; possible D gene TRBD1, 5 bases. This CDR3 is built from 11 residues. Germline values: CDR1 LGHNT, CDR2 FRNRAP. V was cut by 6 bases and J by 6 bases, with 9 bases left in between. This CDR3 is CASGYRTEQYF. CDR3 in DNA: TGTGCTAGTGGGTACAGGACCGAGCAGTACTTC.

V usage is TRBV3-1 (or the pseudogene TRBV3-2) and J usage is TRBJ2-7; D may be TRBD2 (6 bases). V was pared by 1 base and J by 7 bases, with 17 bases between. The CDR3 is 15 amino acids. Germline CDR1 and CDR2: LGHDT and YNNKEL (reference sequence). The DNA for the CDR3 is TGTGCCAGCAGCCAAGGAGCGGGCAGTACGTGGGAGCAGTACTTC. Translated, it gives CASSQGAGSTWEQYF.

This chain uses TRBV3-1 (or the pseudogene TRBV3-2) with TRBJ2-1; 9 bases are a match to TRBD2. V lost 5 bases, J lost 3 bases, and 5 bases stayed unmatched. Germline V CDR1 and CDR2: LGHDT, YNNKEL (reference sequence). The CDR3 loop spans 15 amino acids. The chain's CDR3 is CASSYGTSSYNEQFF. The CDR3 nucleotides are TGTGCCAGCAGCTACGGGACTAGCAGCTACAATGAGCAGTTCTTC.

This clone was seen a handful of times. The gene calls are TRBV6-2 or TRBV6-3 and TRBJ2-7; a weak D match, TRBD1 (6 bases). The V end was cut by 6 bases, the J end by 0 bases, with 15 bases between. CDR1 is MNHEY and CDR2 is SVGEGT in the germline V gene. There are 15 residues in the CDR3. CDR3 in amino acids: CASSPRQAFSYEQYF. CDR3 in DNA: TGTGCCAGCAGCCCGAGACAGGCTTTCTCCTACGAGCAGTACTTC.

The V gene is TRBV13, the J gene TRBJ2-4; 8 positions match TRBD2. CDR1 is PRHDT and CDR2 is FYEKMQ in the germline V gene (reference sequence). V gave up 5 bases and J gave up 3 bases; unmatched junction bases: 3. This CDR3 spans 14 amino acids. CDR3 region: CASSVLADKNIQYF. CDR3 nucleotide sequence: TGTGCCAGCAGCGTACTAGCGGACAAAAACATTCAGTACTTC. The complete variable domain, with remaining parts taken from reference TRBV13 and TRBJ2-4, reads AAGVIQSPRHLIKEKRETATLKCYPIPRHDTVYWYQQGPGQDPQFLISFYEKMQSDKGSIPDRFSAQQFSDYHSELNMSSLELGDSALYFCASSVLADKNIQYFGAGTRLSVL.

This clone was detected once. The chain has TRBV19 and TRBJ1-5; 10 bases are shared with TRBD1. This CDR3 is 16 amino acids long. V shed 6 bases, J shed 3 bases, and the junction held 8 bases outside the gene matches. Looked up from germline, CDR1 is LNHDA and CDR2 is SQIVND (reference sequence). The CDR3 nucleotides are TGTGCCAGTAGCAATATGGGGACAGGGGCCAATCAGCCCCAGCATTTT. Residues: CASSNMGTGANQPQHF.

This sequence joins TRBV5-5 and TRBJ2-1, with 8 positions matching TRBD2. Per the germline V gene, CDR1 is SGHKS and CDR2 is YYEKEE (reference sequence). V was clipped by 10 bases and J by 4 bases; unmatched bases: 13. The CDR3 is 15 amino acids. CDR3 in DNA: TGTGCCCGCTGGGGGGACGCGGGGGGTTACAATGAGCAGTTCTTC. Translated: CARWGDAGGYNEQFF.

Worth noting for this clone: In the same sample, other DNA sequences code for this CDR3. CDR3 in amino acids: CASSLALAGNTGELFF. The CDR3 DNA reads TGCGCCAGCAGCTTGGCACTAGCGGGTAACACCGGGGAGCTGTTTTTT. V is TRBV5-1 and J is TRBJ2-2; 9 bases are a match to TRBD2. Germline CDR1 is SGHRS and CDR2 is YFSETQ. The CDR3 has 16 residues. Trimming removed 0 bases from V and 2 bases from J; junction bases left unmatched: 2.